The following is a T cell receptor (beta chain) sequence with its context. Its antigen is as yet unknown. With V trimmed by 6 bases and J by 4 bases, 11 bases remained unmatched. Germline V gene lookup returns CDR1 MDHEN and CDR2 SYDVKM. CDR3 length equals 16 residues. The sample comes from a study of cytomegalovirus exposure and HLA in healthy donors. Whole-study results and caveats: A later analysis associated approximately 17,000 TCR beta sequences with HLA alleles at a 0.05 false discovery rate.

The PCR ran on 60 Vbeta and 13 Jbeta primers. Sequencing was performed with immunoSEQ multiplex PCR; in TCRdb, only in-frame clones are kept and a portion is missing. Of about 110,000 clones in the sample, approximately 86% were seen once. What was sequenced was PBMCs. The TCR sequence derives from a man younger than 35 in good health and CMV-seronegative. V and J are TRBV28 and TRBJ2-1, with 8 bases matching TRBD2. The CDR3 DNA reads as TGTGCCAGCAGCCGAACTAGCGGACGAAGGTACAATGAGCAGTTCTTC. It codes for CASSRTSGRRYNEQFF.